This section outlines one TCR beta chain sequence together with its context. Its antigen remains unidentified. A second PCR, run for about 6 to 12 cycles, used a sample-barcoded 5' primer plus a J-beta primer mix. A tag from a template-switch adaptor with 12 random nucleotides marked each cDNA molecule. TCRdb independently ran MiXCR on the 5' RACE reads; one entry per CDR3 protein. Here the sample spans about 800,000 distinct CDR3 sequences, roughly 64% being singletons. The record originates from a study of blood T cells in healthy people across ages. Those donating, healthy Caucasian individuals from Russia, were aged roughly 6 to 90. General observations from the study: Across the age range, TCR beta diversity per million T cells fell in a roughly linear way. Estimates of diversity drawn from one million T cells were considered underestimates.

CDR1 and CDR2 from the germline V gene are PRHDT and FYEKMQ (reference sequence). CDR3 size: 14 residues. V was pared by 5 bases and J by 8 bases, with 16 bases between. This clonotype was sampled from a man younger than 40 in good health. Sequencing was performed on blood. The chain recombines TRBV13 with TRBJ2-1, with D perhaps TRBD2 (6 bases). The CDR3 bases are TGTGCCAGCAGCACCGGGTCGGGAGACGATGAGCAGTTCTTC. This codes for CASSTGSGDDEQFF.